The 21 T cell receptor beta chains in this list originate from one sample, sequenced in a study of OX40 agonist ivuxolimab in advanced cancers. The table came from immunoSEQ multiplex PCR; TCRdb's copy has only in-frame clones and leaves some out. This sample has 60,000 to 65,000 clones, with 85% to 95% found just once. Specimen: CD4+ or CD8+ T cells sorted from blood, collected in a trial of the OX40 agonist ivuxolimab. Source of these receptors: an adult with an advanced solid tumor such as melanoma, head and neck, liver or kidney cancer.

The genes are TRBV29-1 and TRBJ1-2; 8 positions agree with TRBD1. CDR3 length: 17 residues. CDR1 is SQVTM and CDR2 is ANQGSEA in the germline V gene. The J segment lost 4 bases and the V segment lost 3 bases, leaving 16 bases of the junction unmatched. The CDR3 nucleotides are TGCAGCGTTGAGCGGGAAGATGCTCTAGACAGGGGCTATGGCTACACCTTC. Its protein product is CSVEREDALDRGYGYTF. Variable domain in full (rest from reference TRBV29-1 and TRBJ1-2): SAVISQKPSRDICQRGTSLTIQCQVDSQVTMMFWYRQQPGQSLTLIATANQGSEATYESGFVIDKFPISRPNLTFSTLTVSNMSPEDSSIYLCSVEREDALDRGYGYTFGSGTRLTVV.

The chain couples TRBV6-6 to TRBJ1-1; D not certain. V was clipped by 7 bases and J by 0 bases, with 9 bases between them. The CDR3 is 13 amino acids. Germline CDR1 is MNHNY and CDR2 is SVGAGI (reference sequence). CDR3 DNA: TGTGCCAGCAAAAAAAGTTTGAACACTGAAGCTTTCTTT. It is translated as CASKKSLNTEAFF.

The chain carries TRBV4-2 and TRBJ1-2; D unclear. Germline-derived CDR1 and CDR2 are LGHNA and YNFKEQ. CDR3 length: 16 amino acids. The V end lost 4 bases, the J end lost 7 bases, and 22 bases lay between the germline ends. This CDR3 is CASSPSPNTIGGGYTF. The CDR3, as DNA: TGTGCCAGCAGCCCGTCCCCGAATACTATAGGCGGTGGCTACACCTTC.

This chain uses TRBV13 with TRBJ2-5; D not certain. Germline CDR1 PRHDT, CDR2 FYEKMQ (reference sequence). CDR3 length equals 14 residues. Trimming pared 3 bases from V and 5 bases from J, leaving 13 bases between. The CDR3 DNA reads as TGTGCCAGCAGCTTTGGGCCCATAAGGGAGACCCAGTACTTC. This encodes CASSFGPIRETQYF.

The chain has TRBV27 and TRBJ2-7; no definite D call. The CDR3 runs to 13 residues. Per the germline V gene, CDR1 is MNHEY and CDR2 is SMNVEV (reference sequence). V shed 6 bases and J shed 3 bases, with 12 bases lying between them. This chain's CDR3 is CASSGPSVYEQYF. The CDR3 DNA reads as TGTGCCAGCAGCGGGCCGTCCGTCTACGAGCAGTACTTC.

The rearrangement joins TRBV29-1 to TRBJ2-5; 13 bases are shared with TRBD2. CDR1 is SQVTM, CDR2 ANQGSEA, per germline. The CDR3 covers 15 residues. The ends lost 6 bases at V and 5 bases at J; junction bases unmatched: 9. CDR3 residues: CSVGGLAGASETQYF. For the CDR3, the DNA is TGCAGCGTGGGCGGACTAGCGGGAGCTTCTGAGACCCAGTACTTC. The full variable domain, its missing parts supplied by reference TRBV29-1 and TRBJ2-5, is SAVISQKPSRDICQRGTSLTIQCQVDSQVTMMFWYRQQPGQSLTLIATANQGSEATYESGFVIDKFPISRPNLTFSTLTVSNMSPEDSSIYLCSVGGLAGASETQYFGPGTRLLVL.

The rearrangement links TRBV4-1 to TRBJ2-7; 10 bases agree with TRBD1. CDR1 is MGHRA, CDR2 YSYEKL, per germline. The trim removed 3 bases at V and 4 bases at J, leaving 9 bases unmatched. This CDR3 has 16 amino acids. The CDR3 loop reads CASSHPTGGFVYEQYF. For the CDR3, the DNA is TGCGCCAGCAGCCATCCGACAGGGGGCTTCGTTTACGAGCAGTACTTC.

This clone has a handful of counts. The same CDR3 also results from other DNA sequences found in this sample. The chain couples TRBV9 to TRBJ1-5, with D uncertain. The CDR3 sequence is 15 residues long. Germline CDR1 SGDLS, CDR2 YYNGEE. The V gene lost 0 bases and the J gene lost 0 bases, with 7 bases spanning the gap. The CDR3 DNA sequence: TGTGCCAGCAGCGTAGACGGAGGTAGCAATCAGCCCCAGCATTTT. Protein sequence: CASSVDGGSNQPQHF.

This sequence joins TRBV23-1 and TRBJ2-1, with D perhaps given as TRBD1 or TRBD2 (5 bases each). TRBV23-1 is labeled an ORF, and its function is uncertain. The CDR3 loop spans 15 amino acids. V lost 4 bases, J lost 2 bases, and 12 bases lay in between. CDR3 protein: CASSRRDPTYNEQFF. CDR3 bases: TGCGCCAGCAGTCGACGGGACCCCACCTACAATGAGCAGTTCTTC.

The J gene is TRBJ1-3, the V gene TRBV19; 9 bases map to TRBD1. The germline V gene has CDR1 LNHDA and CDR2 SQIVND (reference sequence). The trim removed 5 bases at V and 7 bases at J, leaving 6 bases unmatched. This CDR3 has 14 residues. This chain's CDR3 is CASSDGQGRNTIYF. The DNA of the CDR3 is TGTGCCAGTAGTGACGGACAGGGGCGGAACACCATATATTTT. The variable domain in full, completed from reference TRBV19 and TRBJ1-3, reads DGGITQSPKYLFRKEGQNVTLSCEQNLNHDAMYWYRQDPGQGLRLIYYSQIVNDFQKGDIAEGYSVSREKKESFPLTVTSAQKNPTAFYLCASSDGQGRNTIYFGEGSWLTVV.

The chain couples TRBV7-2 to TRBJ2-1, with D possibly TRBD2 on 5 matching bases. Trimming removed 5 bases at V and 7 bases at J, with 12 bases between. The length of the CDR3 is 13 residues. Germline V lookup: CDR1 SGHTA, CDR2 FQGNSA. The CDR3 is CASSLARVNEQFF. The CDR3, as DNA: TGTGCCAGCAGCCTCGCGCGGGTAAATGAGCAGTTCTTC.

CDR3 amino acids: CASSPTGGTEAFF. The CDR3, as DNA: TGTGCCAGCAGTCCGACAGGGGGCACTGAAGCTTTCTTT. V is TRBV28 and J is TRBJ1-1; 9 bases are a match to TRBD1. CDR3 length equals 13 residues. CDR1 and CDR2 from the germline V gene are MDHEN and SYDVKM. The junction had 2 bases not matched to a gene; V was cut back by 5 bases and J by 4 bases.

CDR3 nucleotide sequence: TGCGCCAGCAGCTTGGTGTCCTTTGGGACCGGGGAGCTGTTTTTT. It is translated as CASSLVSFGTGELFF. The chain links TRBV5-1 to TRBJ2-2; no reliable D call. Trimming removed 0 bases at V and 5 bases at J, with 11 bases between. CDR3 size: 15 residues. Germline V gene lookup returns CDR1 SGHRS and CDR2 YFSETQ.

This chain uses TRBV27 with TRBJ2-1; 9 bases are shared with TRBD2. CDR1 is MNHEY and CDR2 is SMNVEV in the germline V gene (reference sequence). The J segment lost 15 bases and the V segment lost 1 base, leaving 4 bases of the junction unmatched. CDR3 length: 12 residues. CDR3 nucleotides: TGTGCCAGCAGTTTATTGGGGACTAGCTGGTTCTTC. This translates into CASSLLGTSWFF.

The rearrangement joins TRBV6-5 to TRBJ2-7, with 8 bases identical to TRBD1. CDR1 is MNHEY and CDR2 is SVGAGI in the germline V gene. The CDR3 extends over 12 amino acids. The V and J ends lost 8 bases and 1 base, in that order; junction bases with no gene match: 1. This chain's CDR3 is CASGTGSYEQYF. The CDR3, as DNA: TGTGCCAGCGGGACAGGTTCCTACGAGCAGTACTTC.

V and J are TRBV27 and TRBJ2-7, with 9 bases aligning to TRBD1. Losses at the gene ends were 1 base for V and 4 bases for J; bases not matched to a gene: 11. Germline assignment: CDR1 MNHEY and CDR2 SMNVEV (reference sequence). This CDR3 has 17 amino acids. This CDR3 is CASSLFRPGQGTYEQYF. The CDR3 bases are TGTGCCAGCAGTTTATTCCGCCCGGGACAGGGTACATACGAGCAGTACTTC.

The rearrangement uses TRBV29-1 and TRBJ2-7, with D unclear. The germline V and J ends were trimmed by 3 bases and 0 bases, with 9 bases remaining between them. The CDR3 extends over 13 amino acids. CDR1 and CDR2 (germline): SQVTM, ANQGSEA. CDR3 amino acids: CSVDGPSSYEQYF. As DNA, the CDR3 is TGCAGCGTTGATGGTCCGAGCTCCTACGAGCAGTACTTC.

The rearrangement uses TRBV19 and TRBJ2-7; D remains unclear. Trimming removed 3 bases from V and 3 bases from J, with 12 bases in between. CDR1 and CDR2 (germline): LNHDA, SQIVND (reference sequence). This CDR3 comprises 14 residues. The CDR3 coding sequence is TGTGCCAGTAGTATCGGCGGAGACGACTACGAGCAGTACTTC. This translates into CASSIGGDDYEQYF.

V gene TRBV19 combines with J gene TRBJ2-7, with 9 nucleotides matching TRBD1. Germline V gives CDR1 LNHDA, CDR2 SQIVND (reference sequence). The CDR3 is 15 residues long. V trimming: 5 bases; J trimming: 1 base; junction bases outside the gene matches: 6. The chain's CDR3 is CASSVGQGISYEQYF. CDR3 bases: TGTGCCAGTAGTGTGGGACAGGGCATATCCTACGAGCAGTACTTC. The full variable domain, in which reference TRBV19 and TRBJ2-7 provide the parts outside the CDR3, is DGGITQSPKYLFRKEGQNVTLSCEQNLNHDAMYWYRQDPGQGLRLIYYSQIVNDFQKGDIAEGYSVSREKKESFPLTVTSAQKNPTAFYLCASSVGQGISYEQYFGPGTRLTVT.

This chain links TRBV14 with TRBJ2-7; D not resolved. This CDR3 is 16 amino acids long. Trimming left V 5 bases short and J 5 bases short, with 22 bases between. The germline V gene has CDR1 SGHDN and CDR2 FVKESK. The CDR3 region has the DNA TGTGCCAGCAGCACTGCTCTCAGGTATGAGGAGAACGAGCAGTACTTC. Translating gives CASSTALRYEENEQYF.

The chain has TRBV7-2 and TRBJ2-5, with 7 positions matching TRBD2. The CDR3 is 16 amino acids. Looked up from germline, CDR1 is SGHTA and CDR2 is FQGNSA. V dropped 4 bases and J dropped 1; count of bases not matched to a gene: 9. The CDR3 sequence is CASSSEGLAVQETQYF. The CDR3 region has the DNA TGTGCCAGCAGCTCAGAGGGGCTAGCGGTCCAAGAGACCCAGTACTTC.